The clone carrying this T cell receptor beta chain has at least ten counts. Its antigen remains unknown. For the unsorted libraries, 2 million PBMCs stored at -80 C served as input. With 10-nucleotide random UMIs included, cDNA was synthesized by 5'RACE. Every sequencing run produced over 190 million TCR-beta sequences, and the sequences from any one run covered 15-18 subjects. TCRdb reprocessed the 5' RACE reads with MiXCR, giving one entry per CDR3 protein. This sample carries under 25,000 distinct CDR3 sequences, approximately 2.5% of them seen once, and the ten largest clones take 4.5% to 5.5%. This sample is part of a study of neurological immune-mediated disorders. Study results and limitations: Patients with HTLV-1-associated myelopathy had the highest level of TCR clonal expansion, whereas patients with multiple sclerosis had the lowest level, falling beneath the level found in healthy controls.

The CDR3 loop spans 11 amino acids. V was shortened by 3 bases and J by 9 bases, with 10 bases between the two germline ends. CDR1 is DFQATT, CDR2 SNEGSKA, per germline (reference sequence). The material sequenced was PBMCs. The receptor was derived from a woman between 18 and 30 years old with multiple sclerosis. V and J are TRBV20-1 and TRBJ2-3, with D hard to call. In nucleotides, the CDR3 is TGCAGTGCTAGTACATACATAACGCAGTATTTT. This gives the protein CSASTYITQYF.